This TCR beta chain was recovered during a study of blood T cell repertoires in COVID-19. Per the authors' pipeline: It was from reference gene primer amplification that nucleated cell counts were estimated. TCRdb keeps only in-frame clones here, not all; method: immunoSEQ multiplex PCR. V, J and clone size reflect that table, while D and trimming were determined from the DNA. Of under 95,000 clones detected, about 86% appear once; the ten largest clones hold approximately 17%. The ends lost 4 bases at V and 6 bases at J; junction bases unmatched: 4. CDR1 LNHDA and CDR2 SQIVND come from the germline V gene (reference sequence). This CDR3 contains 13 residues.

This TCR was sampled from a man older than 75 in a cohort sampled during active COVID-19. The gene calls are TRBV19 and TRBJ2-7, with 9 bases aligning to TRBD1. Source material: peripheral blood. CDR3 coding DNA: TGTGCCAGTAGTACGGGGACAGGGCGCGAGCAGTACTTC. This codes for CASSTGTGREQYF.